These 20 T cell receptor beta chains came from one sample sequenced in a study of blood T cells in healthy people across ages. Using a J-beta primer mix together with a sample-barcoded 5' primer, a second PCR was run for about 7 to 12 cycles. TCRdb analysed the 5' RACE reads with MiXCR anew, one entry per CDR3 protein. The data hold 1,300,000 or so distinct CDR3 sequences, with approximately 60% observed a single time. The sequenced sample consisted of blood. These receptors all stem from a man aged 18 to 30 in good health.

A single count supports this clonotype. This chain uses TRBV7-9 with TRBJ2-4; D remains unclear. The J call may be incorrect, as the DNA end agrees better with TRBJ2-7. Germline V CDR1 and CDR2: SEHNR, FQNEAQ (reference sequence). The CDR3 is 12 amino acids. Here the CDR3 DNA reads TGTGCCAGCAGCCGTGGGGTCAACGAGCAGTACTTC. Its translation: CASSRGVNEQYF.

The rearrangement links TRBV4-2 to TRBJ2-4; maybe TRBD2 (6 bases). The J call may be in error: the DNA end matches TRBJ2-7 better. Germline V gene data show CDR1 as LGHNA and CDR2 as YNFKEQ. This CDR3 region has 13 residues. The CDR3 sequence: CASSRGWGDEQYF. DNA for the CDR3: TGTGCCAGCAGCCGGGGATGGGGGGACGAGCAGTACTTC.

This chain uses TRBV2 with TRBJ1-2; a possible D gene is TRBD1 (5 bases). Trimming left V 7 bases short and J 2 bases short, with 20 bases between. CDR1 SNHLY and CDR2 FYNNEI come from the germline V gene. CDR3 length equals 16 residues. The CDR3 DNA reads as TGTGCCAGCAACTTGGAAAGACAGCATTACAACTATGGCTACACCTTC. Its protein is CASNLERQHYNYGYTF.

V usage is TRBV2 and J usage is TRBJ2-7; TRBD2 matches 9 bases. The CDR3 spans 16 residues. Losses at the gene ends were 0 bases for V and 4 bases for J; bases not matched to a gene: 7. CDR1 and CDR2 (germline): SNHLY, FYNNEI. CDR3 amino acids: CASSEATSGSPYEQYF. CDR3 coding DNA: TGTGCCAGCAGTGAAGCGACTAGCGGTAGCCCATACGAGCAGTACTTC. Full variable domain (rest looked up from reference TRBV2 and TRBJ2-7): EPEVTQTPSHQVTQMGQEVILRCVPISNHLYFYWYRQILGQKVEFLVSFYNNEISEKSEIFDDQFSVERPDGSNFTLKIRSTKLEDSAMYFCASSEATSGSPYEQYFGPGTRLTVT.

The rearrangement uses TRBV5-1 and TRBJ2-1, with 7 nucleotides matching TRBD2. The CDR3 runs to 14 residues. V gave up 0 bases and J gave up 14 bases; unmatched junction bases: 11. Germline V gene lookup returns CDR1 SGHRS and CDR2 YFSETQ. Written as DNA, the CDR3 is TGCGCCAGCAGCTTGGCCAGGCTAGCGGAAGGGAAGTTCTTC. As protein: CASSLARLAEGKFF.

The genes are TRBV6-2 or TRBV6-3 and TRBJ2-4; D ambiguous. The DNA end is more similar to TRBJ2-7, so the J call may be wrong. Germline CDR1 and CDR2: MNHEY and SVGEGT. This CDR3 comprises 14 residues. CDR3 residues: CASSYSSGSGEQYF. The DNA for the CDR3 is TGTGCCAGCAGTTACTCATCTGGTTCGGGCGAGCAGTACTTC.

This clonotype was observed a handful of times. This chain connects TRBV20-1 to TRBJ1-6, with D maybe TRBD1 (6 bases). The CDR3 has 13 residues. Germline loops: CDR1 DFQATT, CDR2 SNEGSKA (reference sequence). V was clipped by 6 bases and J by 16 bases, with 22 bases between them. The CDR3 DNA follows: TGCAGTGCCGCTGACCCAGGGGACAAAACTCTCCACTTT. It codes for CSAADPGDKTLHF.

The rearrangement uses TRBV25-1 and TRBJ2-3; D may be TRBD2 (5 bases). Trimming removed 4 bases from V and 7 bases from J, with 21 bases in between. Germline assignment: CDR1 MGHDK and CDR2 SYGVNS. The CDR3 loop spans 16 amino acids. The CDR3 sequence: CASSGGPVRGGNTQYF. The CDR3 nucleotides read TGTGCCAGCAGTGGAGGGCCAGTACGAGGTGGAAATACGCAGTATTTT.

The CDR3 DNA sequence: TGTGCCAGCAGTCCCCGGACTAGCGGGGCCGAAGAGCAGTACTTC. Encoded protein: CASSPRTSGAEEQYF. The chain links TRBV4-2 to TRBJ2-5, with TRBD2 matching over 12 bases. Germline values: CDR1 LGHNA, CDR2 YNFKEQ. The V segment lost 6 bases and the J segment 11 bases; nucleotides outside the gene matches: 13. This CDR3 region has 15 residues.

This clonotype has just a few counts. This chain joins TRBV27 and TRBJ1-2; D is uncertain. V was trimmed by 5 bases and J by 3 bases, leaving 16 bases between them. The germline CDR1 and CDR2 sequences are MNHEY and SMNVEV (reference sequence). The CDR3 has 15 residues. CDR3 region: CASSPAPAGYYGYTF. CDR3 coding DNA: TGTGCCAGCAGTCCCGCCCCTGCTGGCTACTATGGCTACACCTTC.

The chain combines TRBV12-3 or TRBV12-4 with TRBJ2-3; D gene ambiguous. V lost 3 bases to trimming and J lost 5 bases, with 9 bases between them. There are 13 residues in the CDR3. The CDR3 is CASSFPRQDTQYF. CDR3 sequence (DNA): TGTGCCAGCAGTTTTCCTAGGCAAGATACGCAGTATTTT.

V and J are TRBV28 and TRBJ1-4, with D uncertain. There are 14 residues in the CDR3. CDR1 and CDR2 from the germline V gene are MDHEN and SYDVKM. Trimming pared 6 bases from V and 8 bases from J, leaving 16 bases between. In nucleotides, the CDR3 is TGTGCCAGCAGCTGGACCGCTAGGATCGAAAAACTGTTTTTT. It specifies CASSWTARIEKLFF.

The chain uses TRBV6-2 or TRBV6-3 and TRBJ2-1, with D perhaps TRBD1 or TRBD2 (6 bases each). The CDR3 extends over 15 amino acids. Germline V lookup: CDR1 MNHEY, CDR2 SVGEGT. Trimming removed 5 bases from V and 7 bases from J, with 18 bases in between. CDR3 loop: CASSPNRGRSNEQFF. In nucleotides, the CDR3 is TGTGCCAGCAGTCCCAACCGGGGGCGGTCAAATGAGCAGTTCTTC.

This clonotype was detected ten times or more. The chain recombines TRBV7-8 with TRBJ1-5, with D perhaps TRBD1 (5 bases). The CDR3 is made up of 15 amino acids. The germline V gene has CDR1 SGHVS and CDR2 FQNEAQ. Trimming pared 1 base from V and 4 bases from J, leaving 11 bases between. CDR3 in amino acids: CASSLGGFPNQPQHF. The CDR3 nucleotides are TGTGCCAGCAGCTTAGGGGGGTTTCCAAATCAGCCCCAGCATTTT.

This clonotype was picked up one time. The chain carries TRBV4-3 and TRBJ2-4; no reliable D call. Germline CDR1 reads LGHNA; CDR2 reads YSLEER. V lost 0 bases to trimming and J lost 0 bases, with 12 bases between them. The CDR3 is made up of 17 amino acids. The CDR3 DNA follows: TGCGCCAGCAGCCAAGATACGCTCGGCGTAGCCAAAAACATTCAGTACTTC. Amino acid sequence: CASSQDTLGVAKNIQYF.

V usage is TRBV7-8 and J usage is TRBJ2-5; D is unclear. Trimming took off 5 bases at V and 0 bases at J, with 19 bases between the two ends. The germline gives CDR1 SGHVS, CDR2 FQNEAQ. This CDR3 has 17 residues. The CDR3 loop is CASSPWTASRYQETQYF. CDR3 bases: TGTGCCAGCAGCCCGTGGACGGCCTCTCGATACCAAGAGACCCAGTACTTC.

The V and J genes are TRBV6-5 and TRBJ2-7; the D is unclear. The CDR3 consists of 13 residues. The V end was cut by 2 bases, the J end by 4 bases, with 9 bases between. Germline V gene sequence: CDR1 MNHEY, CDR2 SVGAGI. The CDR3 here is CASSYQSKYEQYF. The CDR3 DNA sequence: TGTGCCAGCAGTTACCAATCTAAATACGAGCAGTACTTC.

J is TRBJ2-7 and V is TRBV10-3, with D maybe TRBD1 (6 bases). Germline V gives CDR1 ENHRY, CDR2 SYGVKD. V was cut by 0 bases and J by 9 bases, with 12 bases left in between. The CDR3 sequence is 13 residues long. CDR3 sequence reads: CAISESRGNVQYF. In DNA, the CDR3 is TGTGCCATCAGTGAGTCGAGGGGGAATGTGCAGTACTTC.

V is TRBV7-9 and J is TRBJ2-2, with D unclear. From germline, CDR1 is SEHNR and CDR2 FQNEAQ (reference sequence). Deletions cut 3 bases from V and 1 base from J, with 12 bases between. The length of the CDR3 is 16 residues. For the CDR3, the DNA is TGTGCCAGCAGCTTCCGCGAACCGAGGAACACCGGGGAGCTGTTTTTT. This encodes CASSFREPRNTGELFF.

The V gene is TRBV25-1, the J gene TRBJ2-7; 7 bases fit TRBD2. Per germline, CDR1 MGHDK and CDR2 SYGVNS. The CDR3 has 11 amino acids. The V segment lost 6 bases and the J segment 5 bases; nucleotides outside the gene matches: 1. The CDR3, as DNA: TGTGCCAGCAGGGGGGGGGACGAGCAGTACTTC. Translating gives CASRGGDEQYF.